These 4 T cell receptor beta chains came from one sample sequenced in a study of blood T cell repertoires in COVID-19. Clones were sequenced by immunoSEQ multiplex PCR, and TCRdb holds only the in-frame ones, with some missing. The sample has approximately 130,000 clones, roughly 80% seen once. Sample: peripheral blood. The receptors originated from a human donor in a cohort sampled during active COVID-19.

This clone was seen ten or more times. This rearrangement joins TRBV27 to TRBJ1-4, with a tentative D call TRBD1 (5 bases). The CDR3 length is 14 residues. Germline loops: CDR1 MNHEY, CDR2 SMNVEV (reference sequence). The V end was cut by 3 bases, the J end by 1 base, with 6 bases between. CDR3 sequence: CASSLTVTNEKLFF. The CDR3 region has the DNA TGTGCCAGCAGTTTGACAGTAACTAATGAAAAACTGTTTTTT.

This chain connects TRBV9 to TRBJ1-1, with D possibly TRBD1 on 5 matching bases. V gave up 0 bases and J gave up 1 base, with 13 bases separating them. Germline V gives CDR1 SGDLS, CDR2 YYNGEE. The CDR3 totals 16 residues. The CDR3 loop is CASSVVKGATNTEAFF. In nucleotides, the CDR3 is TGTGCCAGCAGCGTAGTGAAAGGGGCAACGAACACTGAAGCTTTCTTT.

V and J are TRBV21-1 and TRBJ1-2; TRBD1 was called by the table and not checked on the DNA. TRBV21-1 has pseudogene status. The CDR3 is 16 residues long. The CDR3 is CASSRHPQGDLDGYTF. The CDR3 DNA follows: TGTGCCAGCAGCCGTCATCCCCAGGGGGATCTAGATGGCTACACCTTC.

The chain recombines TRBV11-3 with TRBJ2-3; 12 bases fit TRBD2. The germline CDR1 and CDR2 sequences are SGHNT and YENEEA. This CDR3 region has 15 residues. J lost 5 bases, V lost 4 bases, and 4 bases had no gene match. The CDR3 loop reads CASSSTSGGRDTQYF. The DNA for the CDR3 is TGTGCCAGCAGCTCAACTAGCGGGGGGCGAGATACGCAGTATTTT.